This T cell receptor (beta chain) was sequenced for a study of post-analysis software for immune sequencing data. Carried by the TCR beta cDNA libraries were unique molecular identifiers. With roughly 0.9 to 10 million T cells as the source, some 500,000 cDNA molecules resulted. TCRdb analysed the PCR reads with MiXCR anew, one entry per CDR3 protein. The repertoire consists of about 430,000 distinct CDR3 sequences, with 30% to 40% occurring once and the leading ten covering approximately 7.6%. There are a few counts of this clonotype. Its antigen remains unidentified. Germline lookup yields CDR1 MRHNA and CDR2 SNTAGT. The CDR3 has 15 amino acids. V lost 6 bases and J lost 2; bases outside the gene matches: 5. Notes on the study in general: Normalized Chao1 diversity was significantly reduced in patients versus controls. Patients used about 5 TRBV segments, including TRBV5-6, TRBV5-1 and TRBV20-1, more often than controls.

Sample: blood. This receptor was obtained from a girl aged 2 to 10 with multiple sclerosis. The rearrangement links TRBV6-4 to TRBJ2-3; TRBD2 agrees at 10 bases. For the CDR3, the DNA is TGTGCCAGCAGCCGGCTAGCGGGGGACACAGATACGCAGTATTTT. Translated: CASSRLAGDTDTQYF.